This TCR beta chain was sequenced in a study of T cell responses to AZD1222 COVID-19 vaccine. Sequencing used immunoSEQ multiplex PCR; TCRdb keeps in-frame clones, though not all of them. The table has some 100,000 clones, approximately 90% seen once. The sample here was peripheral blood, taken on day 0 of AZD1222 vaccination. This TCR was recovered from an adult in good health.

CDR3 loop: CSGRDRNNEKLFF. CDR3 DNA sequence: TGCAGCGGCCGGGACCGCAATAATGAAAAACTGTTTTTT. V gene TRBV29-1 combines with J gene TRBJ1-4, with D maybe TRBD1 (5 bases). The CDR3 is made up of 13 amino acids. The germline CDR1 and CDR2 sequences are SQVTM and ANQGSEA. Deletions cut 7 bases from V and 4 bases from J, with 13 bases between. Supplemented by reference TRBV29-1 and TRBJ1-4, the full variable domain reads SAVISQKPSRDICQRGTSLTIQCQVDSQVTMMFWYRQQPGQSLTLIATANQGSEATYESGFVIDKFPISRPNLTFSTLTVSNMSPEDSSIYLCSGRDRNNEKLFFGSGTQLSVL.